The 9 T cell receptor beta chains given below trace back to one sample, sequenced in a study of graft-versus-host responses after intestinal transplantation. Sequencing was performed with immunoSEQ multiplex PCR; in TCRdb, only in-frame clones are kept and a portion is missing. The table records 150,000 or so clones, 92% of them present only once. No antigen has been assigned to these receptors. This sample comprised unstimulated CD4+ T cells sorted from spleen or lymph node cells, obtained before intestinal transplant. The receptors originated from a human donor who received an intestinal transplant.

This sequence joins TRBV25-1 and TRBJ1-3; possible D gene TRBD1, 5 bases. Deletions cut 6 bases from V and 3 bases from J, with 15 bases between. The CDR3 is 15 amino acids. Per germline, CDR1 MGHDK and CDR2 SYGVNS. CDR3: CASRGGGVGGNTIYF. CDR3 nucleotides: TGTGCCAGCAGGGGTGGGGGGGTAGGTGGAAACACCATATATTTT.

The rearrangement uses TRBV11-2 and TRBJ2-7; no clear D. The CDR3 length is 14 residues. The V gene's germline CDR1 is SGHAT and CDR2 FQNNGV. V lost 5 bases and J 3 bases, leaving 14 bases between the germline ends. The CDR3 DNA sequence: TGTGCCAGCAGCATTTCCGGGTACGGCTACGAGCAGTACTTC. This sequence encodes CASSISGYGYEQYF.

This clone was recorded only once. CDR3 loop: CASSVVSGKGSYNEQFF. CDR3 nucleotide sequence: TGTGCCAGCAGCGTAGTTTCGGGGAAGGGATCCTACAATGAGCAGTTCTTC. This rearrangement joins TRBV9 to TRBJ2-1, with TRBD2 as a possible D gene (5 bases). V dropped 0 bases and J dropped 1 base, with 14 bases sitting between them. CDR1 and CDR2 from the germline V gene are SGDLS and YYNGEE. The CDR3 runs to 17 residues.

The chain carries TRBV1 and TRBJ1-2; the D call of TRBD1 is as the table states it, not checked on the DNA. TRBV1 is given as a pseudogene. This CDR3 contains 18 residues. The CDR3: CTSSQDGQHYNPNYGYTF. DNA of the CDR3: TGCACCAGCAGCCAAGATGGGCAGCATTACAACCCTAACTATGGCTACACCTTC.

The rearrangement uses TRBV7-2 and TRBJ1-5, with 10 nucleotides matching TRBD1. The ends lost 4 bases at V and 6 bases at J; junction bases unmatched: 6. This CDR3 contains 15 residues. The V gene's germline CDR1 is SGHTA and CDR2 FQGNSA. The chain's CDR3 is CASSSDRGLGQPQHF. The DNA of the CDR3 is TGTGCCAGCAGCTCTGACAGGGGGCTCGGTCAGCCCCAGCATTTT.

The CDR3 bases are TGTGCCAGCTCACGAGGAGTCACCGGGGAGCTGTTTTTT. It specifies CASSRGVTGELFF. The chain employs TRBV18 and TRBJ2-2; D not resolved. The V gene lost 4 bases and the J gene lost 4 bases, with 7 bases spanning the gap. The CDR3 sequence is 13 residues long. CDR1 and CDR2 from the germline V gene are KGHSH and LQKENI.

The chain carries TRBV20-1 and TRBJ2-7; D gene uncertain. Germline lookup yields CDR1 DFQATT and CDR2 SNEGSKA (reference sequence). Trimming stripped 6 bases from V and 5 bases from J, with 8 bases between. This CDR3 region has 10 residues. CDR3 coding DNA: TGCAGTGCCCTGAAGGACGAGCAGTACTTC. Its protein is CSALKDEQYF.

The rearrangement links TRBV11-2 to TRBJ1-3; no clear D gene. The CDR3 has 13 residues. Trimming stripped 7 bases from V and 2 bases from J, with 9 bases between. Germline lookup yields CDR1 SGHAT and CDR2 FQNNGV. The CDR3 here is CASTSAPGNTIYF. The DNA for the CDR3 is TGTGCCAGCACCTCAGCCCCTGGAAACACCATATATTTT.

The chain recombines TRBV27 with TRBJ2-1; 8 positions agree with TRBD2. After removal of 10 bases from V and 3 bases from J, the junction contained 5 bases not matched to a gene. The CDR3 consists of 13 residues. Germline values: CDR1 MNHEY, CDR2 SMNVEV (reference sequence). CDR3 DNA sequence: TGTGCCACCCCAGCGGGAGTCTACAATGAGCAGTTCTTC. It encodes CATPAGVYNEQFF.